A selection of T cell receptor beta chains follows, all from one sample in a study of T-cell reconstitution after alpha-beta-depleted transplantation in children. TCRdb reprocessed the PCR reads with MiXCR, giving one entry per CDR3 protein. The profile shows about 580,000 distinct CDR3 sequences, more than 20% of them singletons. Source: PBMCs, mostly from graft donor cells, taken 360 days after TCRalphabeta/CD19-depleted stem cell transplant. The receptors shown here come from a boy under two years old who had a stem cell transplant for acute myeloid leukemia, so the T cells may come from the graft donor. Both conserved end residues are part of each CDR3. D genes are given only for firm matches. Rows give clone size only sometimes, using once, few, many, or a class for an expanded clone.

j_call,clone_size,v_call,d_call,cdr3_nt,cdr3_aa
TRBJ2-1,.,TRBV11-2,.,TGTGCCAGCACGAGAACACAGGCTAACAATGAGCAGTTCTTC,CASTRTQANNEQFF
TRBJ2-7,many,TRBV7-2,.,TGTGCCAGCAGCTTCGGGGGCGCGACCTACGAGCAGTACTTC,CASSFGGATYEQYF
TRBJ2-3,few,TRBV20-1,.,TGCAGTGCTAGAGATCCCCGGACAGCTAGCACAGATACGCAGTATTTT,CSARDPRTASTDTQYF
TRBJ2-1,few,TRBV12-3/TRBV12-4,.,TGTGCCAGCAGTACGAGGAGGGGACTCGACTACAATGAGCAGTTCTTC,CASSTRRGLDYNEQFF
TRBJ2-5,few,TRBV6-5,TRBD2,TGTGCCAGCAGTTACAGGGGAGGGGAGACCCAGTACTTC,CASSYRGGETQYF
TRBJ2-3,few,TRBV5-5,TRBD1,TGTGCCAGCAGCTGGACAGGGGGCAGAGGCACAGATACGCAGTATTTT,CASSWTGGRGTDTQYF
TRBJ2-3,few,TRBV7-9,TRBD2,TGTGCCAGCAGCTTAGAGGGACTAGCGAGGAGGACGCAGTATTTT,CASSLEGLARRTQYF
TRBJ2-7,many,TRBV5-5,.,TGTGCCAGCAGCTTGGAGCTCTCCTACGAGCAGTACTTC,CASSLELSYEQYF
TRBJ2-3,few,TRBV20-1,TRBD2,TGCAGTGCAGGAGCCCTAGCGGCCGGCACAGATACGCAGTATTTT,CSAGALAAGTDTQYF
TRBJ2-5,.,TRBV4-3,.,TGCGCCAGCAGCCAAGATAGAGGGAGCGTTGTCCCTCGGGAGACCCAGTACTTC,CASSQDRGSVVPRETQYF
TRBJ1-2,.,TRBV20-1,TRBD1,TGCAGTGCTAGAGTCCGGGGACAGGCTAACTATGGCTACACCTTC,CSARVRGQANYGYTF
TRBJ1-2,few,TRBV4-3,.,TGCGCCAGCAGCCAAGATGTCGCCAGGGCAGGCTATGGCTACACCTTC,CASSQDVARAGYGYTF
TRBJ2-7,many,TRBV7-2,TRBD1,TGTGCCAGCAGCTCAAGACAGGGTCCCTACGAGCAGTACTTC,CASSSRQGPYEQYF
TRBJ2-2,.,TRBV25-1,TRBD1,TGTGCCAGCAGTATTGACAGGGGGCTTACCGGGGAGCTGTTTTTT,CASSIDRGLTGELFF
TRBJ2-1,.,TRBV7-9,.,TGTGCCAGCAGCTTAACGGGACTCGTTAATGAGCAGTTCTTC,CASSLTGLVNEQFF
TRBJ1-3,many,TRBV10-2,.,TGCGCCAGCAGTGAGGCCGCTTGGGGGGATGGAAACACCATATATTTT,CASSEAAWGDGNTIYF
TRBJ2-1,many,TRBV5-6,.,TGTGCCATGGGCCCCGGCCAGAATGAGCAGTTCTTC,CAMGPGQNEQFF
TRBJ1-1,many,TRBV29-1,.,TGCAGCGTTGATCACCCGACAGGTCGGAACACTGAAGCTTTCTTT,CSVDHPTGRNTEAFF
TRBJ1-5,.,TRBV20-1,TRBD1,TGCAGTGCCAGGACAGGGATGTTTCAGCCCCAGCATTTT,CSARTGMFQPQHF
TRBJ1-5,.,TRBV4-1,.,TGCGCCAGCAGCCATGAATGGGGACCGCTCAATCAGCCCCAGCATTTT,CASSHEWGPLNQPQHF
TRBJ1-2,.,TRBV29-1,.,TGCAGCGTTGTCGCAGGGAACTATGGCTACACCTTC,CSVVAGNYGYTF
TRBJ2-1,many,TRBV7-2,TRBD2,TGTGCCAGCAGCTTCTCCGGGACTAGCGGGTACAATGAGCAGTTCTTC,CASSFSGTSGYNEQFF
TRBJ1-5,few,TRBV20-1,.,TGCAGTGCACAGTGGGGGGGCGCGGGCAATCAGCCCCAGCATTTT,CSAQWGGAGNQPQHF
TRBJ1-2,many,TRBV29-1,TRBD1,TGCAGCGTGGTGGACAGGGGTACTTTACTATATGGCTACACCTTC,CSVVDRGTLLYGYTF
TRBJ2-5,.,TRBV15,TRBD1,TGTGCCACCAGCAGAGCCACACTCCGGGACAGGGCGGCCCAGTACTTC,CATSRATLRDRAAQYF